This is a list of T cell receptor beta chains from one sample in a study of OX40 agonist ivuxolimab in advanced cancers. The assay was immunoSEQ multiplex PCR, and TCRdb's table has in-frame clones only and misses some. The sample lists 85,000 to 100,000 clones, roughly 94% seen once, with 0.15% to 0.2% in the top ten. This sample comprised CD4+ or CD8+ T cells sorted from blood, obtained in a trial of the OX40 agonist ivuxolimab. These receptors came from an adult with an advanced solid tumor such as melanoma, head and neck, liver or kidney cancer. Both conserved end residues are part of each CDR3. A D gene is named only where the DNA matches it firmly. Clone size appears in some rows only: once, few, many, or a class for an expanded clone.

abundance | j_gene | v_gene | d_gene | CDR3nt | CDR3aa
NA | TRBJ2-3 | TRBV6-5 | NA | TGTGCCAGCAGTTTCCGGCGGGGTAGCACAGATACGCAGTATTTT | CASSFRRGSTDTQYF
NA | TRBJ2-5 | TRBV18 | NA | TGTGCCAGCTCACCCATTTTCCCACAGGGCGCGGAGACCCAGTACTTC | CASSPIFPQGAETQYF
NA | TRBJ2-7 | TRBV15 | TRBD2 | TGTGCCACCAGCGCGCCCCTCGGACTAGCGGGTGGGTACGAGCAGTACTTC | CATSAPLGLAGGYEQYF
NA | TRBJ1-3 | TRBV7-2 | NA | TGTGCCAGCAGCCCGACAGGCTCTGGAAACACCATATATTTT | CASSPTGSGNTIYF
NA | TRBJ1-2 | TRBV4-3 | NA | TGCGCCAGCAGCCAAGGCCCCGGGGGGGGGTATGGCTACACCTTC | CASSQGPGGGYGYTF
NA | TRBJ2-3 | TRBV10-3 | TRBD2 | TGTGCCATCAGTGAGTCGATGGGGAGGGATGATACGCAGTATTTT | CAISESMGRDDTQYF
NA | TRBJ2-4 | TRBV7-9 | NA | TGTGCCAGCAGCCCCCGGGGGCTAGCCAAAAACATTCAGTACTTC | CASSPRGLAKNIQYF
NA | TRBJ1-1 | TRBV10-2 | TRBD1 | TGCGCCAGCAGTAGCCGGGACAGACAGAACACTGAAGCTTTCTTT | CASSSRDRQNTEAFF
NA | TRBJ1-2 | TRBV7-2 | NA | TGTGCCAGCAGCTTAGAGGCAAGCCCCTATGGCTACACCTTC | CASSLEASPYGYTF
NA | TRBJ2-2 | TRBV4-3 | NA | TGCGCCAGCAGCCAAGAGGCGAGAGTAAACACCGGGGAGCTGTTTTTT | CASSQEARVNTGELFF
NA | TRBJ2-2 | TRBV28 | NA | TGTGCCAGCAATCCTCCCCGGGGGGAGCTGTTTTTT | CASNPPRGELFF
NA | TRBJ2-7 | TRBV15 | NA | TGTGCCACCAGCAGGCTAGGGGAGATCGACTACGAGCAGTACTTC | CATSRLGEIDYEQYF
NA | TRBJ2-4 | TRBV19 | NA | TGTGCCAGTAGTTTCCTGGGGAGGTCCCACATTCAGTACTTC | CASSFLGRSHIQYF
NA | TRBJ1-5 | TRBV19 | TRBD1 | TGTGCCAGTACCCCTGAGGGACAGGGAGGCCAGCCCCAGCATTTT | CASTPEGQGGQPQHF
once | TRBJ2-1 | TRBV28 | TRBD2 | TGTGCCAGCAGTTCCCTCGGACTAGCGGACTACAATGAGCAGTTCTTC | CASSSLGLADYNEQFF
NA | TRBJ1-1 | TRBV5-1 | NA | TGCGCCAGCAGCTTGAGCGACGGACGGAACACTGAAGCTTTCTTT | CASSLSDGRNTEAFF
NA | TRBJ2-3 | TRBV6-4 | TRBD2 | TGTGCCAGCAGCCCTGGGACTAGCGGACTTGGAGATACGCAGTATTTT | CASSPGTSGLGDTQYF
NA | TRBJ1-2 | TRBV5-1 | NA | TGCGCCAGCAGCTTTGGCGCCCGGGGGGCGGAAGGCTACACCTTC | CASSFGARGAEGYTF
NA | TRBJ1-1 | TRBV4-3 | TRBD1 | TGCGCCAGCAGCCAAACTCGAGACAGGGGCGCTGAAGCTTTCTTT | CASSQTRDRGAEAFF
NA | TRBJ1-1 | TRBV4-1 | NA | TGCGCCAGCAGTCCGGGACAAGGCTCCAACACTGAAGCTTTCTTT | CASSPGQGSNTEAFF
NA | TRBJ2-6 | TRBV7-3 | NA | TGTGCCAGCAGCTTCTTTGGGGCCAACGTCCTGACTTTC | CASSFFGANVLTF
NA | TRBJ2-7 | TRBV6-6 | NA | TGTGCCAGCAGTTATCGGGATAGACGCCACGAGCAGTACTTC | CASSYRDRRHEQYF
NA | TRBJ2-5 | TRBV4-3 | NA | TGCGCCAGCAGCCAAGAACGGTGGGCAGCCCAAGAGACCCAGTACTTC | CASSQERWAAQETQYF
NA | TRBJ2-7 | TRBV7-8 | TRBD2 | TGTGCCAGCAGCTTGAGCGGGAGTGTCAACGAGCAGTACTTC | CASSLSGSVNEQYF
once | TRBJ1-4 | TRBV27 | NA | TGTGCCAGCAGTAAAAGGGACGGAGAAAAACTGTTTTTT | CASSKRDGEKLFF
once | TRBJ1-6 | TRBV7-2 | NA | TGTGCCAGCAGCTGGGGAGCAGGGGCGAATTCACCCCTCCACTTT | CASSWGAGANSPLHF
NA | TRBJ2-7 | TRBV15 | TRBD2 | TGTGCCACCAGCAGGAGGACTAGCGGGAGGGGGACGAGCTCCTACGAGCAGTACTTC | CATSRRTSGRGTSSYEQYF
once | TRBJ1-1 | TRBV7-2 | TRBD1 | TGTGCCAGCAGCTTAGGCTGGACAGGGTCCACTGAAGCTTTCTTT | CASSLGWTGSTEAFF
NA | TRBJ1-1 | TRBV10-2 | NA | TGCGCCAGCAGTGAGTCTCCAGCCTTGAACACTGAAGCTTTCTTT | CASSESPALNTEAFF
NA | TRBJ1-2 | TRBV28 | NA | TGTGCCAGCAGTCCCGGGACTATTAACTATGGCTACACCTTC | CASSPGTINYGYTF
NA | TRBJ2-1 | TRBV18 | TRBD2 | TGTGCCAGCTCACCGCGGGAGAGCTCCTACAATGAGCAGTTCTTC | CASSPRESSYNEQFF
once | TRBJ1-5 | TRBV11-3 | NA | TGTGCCAGCAGCTTAAATTCGGGAGAGCCCCAGCATTTT | CASSLNSGEPQHF
once | TRBJ1-1 | TRBV18 | TRBD1 | TGTGCCAGCTCACAGAACGATCCGGGACAGGGGAACACTGAAGCTTTCTTT | CASSQNDPGQGNTEAFF
NA | TRBJ2-3 | TRBV6-4 | NA | TGTGCCAGCAGGGACGCGCCAGAGAATACGCAGTATTTT | CASRDAPENTQYF
NA | TRBJ1-1 | TRBV7-2 | NA | TGTGCCAGCAGCTTAGCCGGGCGAGATCCTGGAGCAACTGAAGCTTTCTTT | CASSLAGRDPGATEAFF
once | TRBJ1-3 | TRBV10-3 | TRBD1 | TGTGCCATCAGTGCGGACAAAACAGGGGCATCAGGAAACACCATATATTTT | CAISADKTGASGNTIYF
NA | TRBJ1-1 | TRBV7-9 | NA | TGTGCCAGCAGTCCTGGGCGACAGGCCACTTTCTTT | CASSPGRQATFF
NA | TRBJ2-5 | TRBV28 | TRBD2 | TGTGCCAGCAGTCCGCTATTAGCGGGAGGTAGGAAGACCCAGTACTTC | CASSPLLAGGRKTQYF
NA | TRBJ1-6 | TRBV7-2 | NA | TGTGCCAGCAGCCAATACGGGGGTGATTCACCCCTCCACTTT | CASSQYGGDSPLHF
NA | TRBJ2-3 | TRBV2 | NA | TGTGCCAGCAGAAAAGGGGATACGCAGTATTTT | CASRKGDTQYF